This is a list of T cell receptor beta chains from one sample in a study of blood T cell repertoires in COVID-19. TCRdb's table, derived via immunoSEQ multiplex PCR, lists solely in-frame clones and lacks some. The sample carries under 350,000 clones, approximately 91% recorded once. The sample was PBMCs or T cells enriched from blood (not recorded which). Receptors originate from a woman aged 40 to 50 who had recovered from COVID-19. Each CDR3 is given with its conserved first and last residue. The D gene is left open where the match is weak. Size is omitted from some rows. Given values are once, few, many or a class for expanded clones.

>TRBJ2-7|TRBV18|TRBD1|NA
CASSPGQGSGEQYF
TGTGCCAGCTCACCGGGACAGGGCTCTGGAGAGCAGTACTTC
>TRBJ2-7|TRBV10-3|TRBD1|NA
CAISESDRERKVSGSYEQYF
TGTGCCATCAGTGAGTCGGACAGGGAGAGGAAGGTTTCGGGGTCCTACGAGCAGTACTTC
>TRBJ1-1|TRBV19|NA|NA
CGAGEEWNTEAFF
TGTGGGGCTGGGGAGGAATGGAACACTGAAGCTTTCTTT
>TRBJ1-1|TRBV6-4|NA|NA
CASSDSGGEAFF
TGTGCCAGCAGTGACTCCGGCGGTGAAGCTTTCTTT
>TRBJ1-2|TRBV4-1|NA|NA
CASSRTLYRAPYGYTF
TGCGCCAGCAGCCGGACTCTATACAGGGCCCCATATGGCTACACCTTC
>TRBJ2-7|TRBV4-1|TRBD2|NA
CASSQGTSRPYNEQYF
TGCGCCAGCAGCCAGGGGACTAGCCGGCCTTATAACGAGCAGTACTTC
>TRBJ2-3|TRBV7-3|TRBD1|NA
CASSRTGTGPTDTQYF
TGTGCCAGCAGCAGAACCGGGACAGGACCCACAGATACGCAGTATTTT
>TRBJ2-7|TRBV29-1|TRBD1|NA
CSVSFRGTYEQYF
TGCAGCGTTTCGTTCAGGGGGACCTACGAGCAGTACTTC
>TRBJ1-2|TRBV19|TRBD1|NA
CASSGAGTGVWANYGYTF
TGTGCCAGTAGTGGAGCCGGGACAGGGGTGTGGGCTAACTATGGCTACACCTTC
>TRBJ2-2|TRBV9|NA|NA
CASSAPPRTAQVNTGELFF
TGTGCCAGCAGCGCTCCACCCAGGACAGCCCAGGTGAACACCGGGGAGCTGTTTTTT
>TRBJ2-7|TRBV27|NA|NA
CASSLGGGSSYEQYF
TGTGCCAGCAGTTTAGGAGGAGGGAGCTCCTACGAGCAGTACTTC
>TRBJ1-1|TRBV5-1|NA|NA
CASSPEVIANTEAFF
TGCGCCAGCAGCCCAGAGGTAATCGCAAACACTGAAGCTTTCTTT
>TRBJ2-7|TRBV25-1|NA|NA
CASSLRGAPGEQYF
TGTGCCAGCAGCCTCCGGGGGGCCCCTGGCGAGCAGTACTTC
>TRBJ2-7|TRBV7-2|TRBD2|once
CASSQGTSGTYEQYF
TGTGCCAGCAGCCAAGGGACTAGCGGAACCTACGAGCAGTACTTC
>TRBJ2-3|TRBV6-5|TRBD1|NA
CAAGGTLGTDTQYF
TGTGCCGCAGGGGGAACGCTCGGCACAGATACGCAGTATTTT
>TRBJ2-5|TRBV10-3|TRBD2|NA
CATNQGTSEETQYF
TGTGCCACTAACCAGGGGACTAGCGAGGAGACCCAGTACTTC
>TRBJ1-3|TRBV7-8|NA|NA
CASSLARSQGAGNTIYF
TGTGCCAGCAGCTTAGCGCGGAGCCAGGGTGCTGGAAACACCATATATTTT
>TRBJ1-6|TRBV6-5|NA|few
CASSPREGSPLHF
TGTGCCAGCAGTCCACGGGAGGGTTCACCCCTCCACTTT
>TRBJ2-7|TRBV13|TRBD1|NA
CASSFTGGYNEQYF
TGTGCCAGCAGCTTCACAGGGGGCTACAACGAGCAGTACTTC
>TRBJ1-5|TRBV5-1|NA|few
CASSSTTGAGQPQHF
TGCGCCAGCAGCAGCACGACTGGAGCGGGTCAGCCCCAGCATTTT
>TRBJ2-7|TRBV2|TRBD1|NA
CASSLLMGQGRYEQYF
TGTGCCAGCAGTTTACTTATGGGACAGGGTAGGTACGAGCAGTACTTC
>TRBJ1-2|TRBV7-9|NA|few
CASSSGVLNYGYTF
TGTGCCAGCAGCTCCGGAGTACTTAACTATGGCTACACCTTC
>TRBJ2-2|TRBV6-5|TRBD1|NA
CASSSDRGHTGELFF
TGTGCCAGCAGTTCAGACAGGGGCCACACCGGGGAGCTGTTTTTT
>TRBJ1-1|TRBV5-1|NA|NA
CASSSRDISTEAFF
TGCGCCAGCAGCTCTCGGGACATAAGCACTGAAGCTTTCTTT
>TRBJ1-1|TRBV30|NA|NA
CAWSFKGGGSTEAFF
TGTGCCTGGAGTTTCAAGGGGGGAGGGAGCACTGAAGCTTTCTTT
>TRBJ2-7|TRBV19|TRBD2|NA
CASRGVGGRAPYEQYF
TGTGCCAGTAGAGGAGTCGGCGGGAGGGCTCCCTACGAGCAGTACTTC
>TRBJ1-6|TRBV5-4|NA|NA
CASLPGVGRRSYNSPLHF
TGTGCCAGCCTCCCTGGGGTGGGGAGGAGGTCCTATAATTCACCCCTCCACTTT
>TRBJ1-1|TRBV4-3|TRBD1|NA
CASSQRQGTDTEAFF
TGCGCCAGCAGCCAGAGACAGGGGACGGACACTGAAGCTTTCTTT
>TRBJ2-3|TRBV7-9|NA|few
CASSLAEGGFGTDTQYF
TGTGCCAGCAGCTTAGCGGAGGGGGGGTTCGGCACAGATACGCAGTATTTT
>TRBJ1-2|TRBV7-2|NA|NA
CASSADRGTSRGYTF
TGTGCCAGCAGCGCGGACAGAGGCACCAGTCGAGGCTACACCTTC
>TRBJ1-4|TRBV21-1|NA|NA
CASGRGQPEKLFF
TGTGCCAGCGGCCGGGGACAGCCAGAAAAACTGTTTTTT
>TRBJ1-1|TRBV6-5|NA|once
CASSSPPRGSNTEAFF
TGTGCCAGCAGTTCCCCACCACGGGGTTCGAACACTGAAGCTTTCTTT
>TRBJ1-4|TRBV7-8|NA|NA
CASSLRMEAKLFF
TGTGCCAGCAGCTTGAGGATGGAGGCAAAACTGTTTTTT
>TRBJ2-5|TRBV6-5|NA|NA
CASRPRGTEGTQYF
TGTGCCAGCAGACCCCGGGGGACAGAAGGGACCCAGTACTTC
>TRBJ1-3|TRBV6-5|NA|NA
CASSSPFSGNTIYF
TGTGCCAGCAGTTCTCCCTTCTCTGGAAACACCATATATTTT
>TRBJ2-3|TRBV7-2|NA|NA
CASSPPSADTQYF
TGTGCCAGCAGCCCCCCCTCAGCAGATACGCAGTATTTT
>TRBJ2-7|TRBV2|NA|NA
CASTIRQAAYEQYF
TGTGCCAGCACCATAAGGCAGGCTGCCTACGAGCAGTACTTC
>TRBJ2-1|TRBV5-1|NA|NA
CASSLSGLSGNEQFF
TGCGCCAGCAGCTTGTCTGGGCTGTCTGGGAATGAGCAGTTCTTC
>TRBJ2-1|TRBV5-6|TRBD2|NA
CASSPRTSLNNEQFF
TGTGCCAGCAGCCCACGGACTAGCTTAAACAATGAGCAGTTCTTC
>TRBJ2-5|TRBV1|NA|NA
CTSSPIIAGGPSQETQYF
TGCACCAGCTCCCCTATAATAGCGGGGGGGCCATCTCAAGAGACCCAGTACTTC
>TRBJ2-5|TRBV9|TRBD1|many
CASSVGGDRAIIQETQYF
TGTGCCAGCAGCGTAGGGGGCGACAGGGCAATTATCCAAGAGACCCAGTACTTC
>TRBJ1-2|TRBV27|TRBD1|once
CASSPIYRGSYGYTF
TGTGCCAGCAGTCCGATCTACAGGGGAAGCTATGGCTACACCTTC
>TRBJ2-7|TRBV18|TRBD1|NA
CASSPGTGKYEQYF
TGTGCCAGCTCTCCCGGGACAGGGAAATACGAGCAGTACTTC
>TRBJ2-1|TRBV3-1/TRBV3-2|NA|NA
CASSQLTTSNEQFF
TGTGCCAGCAGCCAACTGACCACTAGTAATGAGCAGTTCTTC
>TRBJ1-2|TRBV7-9|TRBD1|NA
CASSSRLMTGALNYGYTF
TGTGCCAGCAGCTCGCGGTTAATGACAGGGGCTCTTAACTATGGCTACACCTTC
>TRBJ2-7|TRBV18|NA|NA
CASSPEANEQYF
TGTGCCAGCTCACCGGAGGCCAACGAGCAGTACTTC
>TRBJ1-1|TRBV5-5|TRBD1|NA
CASSMYRGTEAFF
TGTGCCAGCAGCATGTACAGGGGTACTGAAGCTTTCTTT
>TRBJ2-7|TRBV4-3|NA|few
CASSQKRSGKQYF
TGCGCCAGCAGCCAAAAAAGGTCGGGTAAGCAGTACTTC
>TRBJ1-3|TRBV4-3|NA|NA
CASNPGWGSGNTIYF
TGCGCCAGCAACCCGGGGTGGGGCTCTGGAAACACCATATATTTT
>TRBJ1-5|TRBV5-5|NA|few
CASSSDSSNQPQHF
TGTGCCAGCAGTTCGGACAGTAGCAATCAGCCCCAGCATTTT
>TRBJ2-1|TRBV29-1|TRBD2|NA
CSVPVTSGGSSYNEQFF
TGCAGCGTCCCGGTTACTAGCGGGGGAAGCTCCTACAATGAGCAGTTCTTC
>TRBJ1-4|TRBV18|NA|NA
CASSPSGGQTNEKLFF
TGTGCCAGCTCACCGAGCGGGGGTCAGACTAATGAAAAACTGTTTTTT
>TRBJ2-7|TRBV6-6|TRBD2|NA
CASSGTSGANEQYF
TGTGCCAGCAGTGGGACTAGCGGGGCCAACGAGCAGTACTTC
>TRBJ2-1|TRBV11-2|NA|NA
CASSLSGSSYNEQFF
TGTGCCAGCAGCTTAAGCGGAAGCTCCTACAATGAGCAGTTCTTC
>TRBJ1-1|TRBV14|TRBD1|NA
CASSGRTGTMNTEAFF
TGTGCCAGCAGCGGCAGGACAGGTACGATGAACACTGAAGCTTTCTTT
>TRBJ1-5|TRBV4-1|TRBD1|NA
CASSRGQGAGQPQHF
TGCGCCAGCAGCCGGGGACAGGGGGCTGGTCAGCCCCAGCATTTT
>TRBJ2-7|TRBV30|TRBD1|NA
CAWSAPGQGNYEQYF
TGTGCCTGGAGCGCCCCGGGACAGGGGAACTACGAGCAGTACTTC
>TRBJ2-3|TRBV7-2|TRBD2|NA
CASSLASGRGADTQYF
TGTGCCAGCAGCTTAGCGAGCGGGAGGGGAGCAGATACGCAGTATTTT